Given below is one T cell receptor beta chain in context. This CDR3 has 15 residues. V was cut by 3 bases and J by 1 base, with 13 bases left in between. Germline loops: CDR1 SGHTA, CDR2 FQGNSA. The data originate from a study of blood T cell repertoires in COVID-19. Here immunoSEQ multiplex PCR was the method, and the copy in TCRdb shows in-frame clones only, minus some. The data hold around 140,000 clones, with 80% to 90% observed a single time. Specimen: peripheral blood. The V and J genes are TRBV7-2 and TRBJ2-7; perhaps TRBD1 as D (6 bases). The origin of this receptor is a man younger than 35 with COVID-19, enrolled during active disease. CDR3 region: CASSFDRSASYEQYF. CDR3 DNA: TGTGCCAGCAGCTTTGACAGGAGTGCTTCCTACGAGCAGTACTTC.